This T cell receptor beta chain derives from a study of blood T cell repertoires in COVID-19 (dated by TCRdb to about 2020). A note on the overall study: Collaborator samples came from the United States, Italy and Spain and covered acute and convalescent phases of COVID-19. The repertoires were released in a freely available public database intended as a resource for research on the immune response to SARS-CoV-2. The samples were drawn from two sources: the first 160 participants of the ongoing ImmuneRACE study, and over 1,000 subjects contributed by 6 global collaborators. The material from the prospective study consisted of cDNA or gDNA derived from T cells, B-cell-depleted T cells, or PBMCs. Where available, HLA class I and class II types were taken from metadata supplied by the sample provider and were not determined by assay-based typing. Subjects who had been exposed to COVID-19, were actively infected with it, or had recovered from it provided the deeply sampled blood TCRbeta repertoires that made up the dataset. The sample metadata nearly always contained a de-identified subject ID, COVID-19 status, age in years and sex. Study-wide conclusions, independent of this receptor: How much clinical and demographic metadata was included differed by source and by participant, and the metadata was provided uncurated.

The CDR3 numbers 13 residues from cysteine through phenylalanine. The kept DNA is CDR3 alone, 39 bases in frame from the first base. A distance of 8 bases separates the germline ends of V and J, which lose 4 bases and 2 bases respectively. Reading the germline V gene (reference sequence) gives CDR1 MNHEY and CDR2 SMNVEV. The immunoSEQ Assay, a bias-controlled multiplex PCR, was used to amplify TCRbeta CDR3 regions from genomic DNA. As for how the authors treated the data: Nucleated cell counts per sample were estimated from amplification of reference gene primers within the assay. To quantify the absolute abundance of each unique TCRbeta CDR3 rearrangement, sequence reads were collapsed and filtered. For each sample, productive Simpson clonality was calculated as the square root of Simpson's diversity index over productive rearrangements. The source is immuneACCESS, and TCRdb retained only in-frame sequences with V and J called. Part of the clones is not carried over; for the studies checked, unresolved V genes explain less than half of this, and the remainder is unexplained. Clonal size and the V and J genes are those of that table, whereas D and trimming came from the DNA. A total of approximately 160,000 clones appear in this sample, 70% to 90% of them only once. Under 13% of the sample comes from the top ten.

As to this clone: Its antigen remains unidentified. Per-base quality was not reported, and no clone a single base away is much larger than it.

Collaborating institutions collected whole blood in K2EDTA tubes following their own protocols. For TCRbeta analysis, collaborators shipped samples in one of three forms: frozen whole blood, isolated PBMCs, or DNA extracted from either of those sample types. The chain employs TRBV27 and TRBJ1-1, with TRBD1 as a weak D call on 6 bases. The TCR originated in a human donor in a cohort sampled during active COVID-19. The material sequenced was peripheral blood. The DNA is as follows: TGTGCCAGCAGTTCTGGGGGCAACACTGAAGCTTTCTTT. Translated, it gives CASSSGGNTEAFF.